Detailed here is one T cell receptor beta chain. This sample is drawn from a study of cytomegalovirus exposure and HLA in healthy donors. Assay used: immunoSEQ multiplex PCR; TCRdb lists only in-frame clones, some missing. The repertoire holds approximately 80,000 clones, with under 95% as singletons. Germline values: CDR1 SEHNR, CDR2 FQNEAQ (reference sequence). The germline V and J ends were trimmed by 5 bases and 1 base, with 14 bases remaining between them. This CDR3 is built from 15 residues. The rearrangement uses TRBV7-9 and TRBJ1-1; no clear D gene. Sequencing was done on a sample of PBMCs. This sequence was found in a woman aged 25 to 45 in good health and CMV-seronegative. Here the CDR3 reads CASSIPTGKNTEAFF. In DNA, the CDR3 is TGTGCCAGCAGCATCCCGACGGGTAAGAACACTGAAGCTTTCTTT.